This T cell receptor beta chain was documented in a study of response to subunit inactivated influenza vaccine. With regard to this clonotype: The antigen is undetermined.

Losses at the gene ends were 5 bases for V and 2 bases for J; bases not matched to a gene: 6. The CDR3 totals 15 residues. Germline-derived CDR1 and CDR2 are LNHNV and YYDKDF (reference sequence). General observations from the study: A suggestion made by the authors is that each seasonal influenza vaccination recruits few new T cells.

TCRdb reprocessed the RT-PCR reads with MiXCR, giving one entry per CDR3 protein. The table lists roughly 290,000 distinct CDR3 sequences, around a fifth of them singletons. J is TRBJ1-2 and V is TRBV15, with 9 bases aligning to TRBD1. The specimen comprised PBMCs from blood, sampled 21 months after vaccination. This TCR came from a man aged 50 to 75 who received an inactivated influenza vaccine. Here the CDR3 DNA reads TGTGCCACCAGCCCGTTACAGGGGGCGAACTATGGCTACACCTTC. Protein: CATSPLQGANYGYTF.